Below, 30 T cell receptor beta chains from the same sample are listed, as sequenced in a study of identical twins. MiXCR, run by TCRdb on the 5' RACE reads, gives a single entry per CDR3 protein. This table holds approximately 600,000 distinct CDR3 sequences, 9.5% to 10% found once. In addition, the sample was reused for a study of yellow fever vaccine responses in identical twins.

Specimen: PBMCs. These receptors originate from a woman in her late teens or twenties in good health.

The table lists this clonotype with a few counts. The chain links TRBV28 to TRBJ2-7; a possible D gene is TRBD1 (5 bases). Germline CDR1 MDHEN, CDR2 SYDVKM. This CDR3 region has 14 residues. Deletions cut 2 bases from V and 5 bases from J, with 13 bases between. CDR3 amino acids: CASSLGQGKNEQYF. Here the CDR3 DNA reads TGTGCCAGCAGTTTAGGGCAGGGTAAAAACGAGCAGTACTTC.

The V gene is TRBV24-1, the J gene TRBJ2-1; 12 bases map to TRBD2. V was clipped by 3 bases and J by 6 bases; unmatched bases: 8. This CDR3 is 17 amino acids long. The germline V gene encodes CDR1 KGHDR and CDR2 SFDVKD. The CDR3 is CATSDPSSGGGFNEQFF. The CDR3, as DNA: TGTGCCACCAGTGATCCATCTAGCGGGGGGGGATTCAATGAGCAGTTCTTC.

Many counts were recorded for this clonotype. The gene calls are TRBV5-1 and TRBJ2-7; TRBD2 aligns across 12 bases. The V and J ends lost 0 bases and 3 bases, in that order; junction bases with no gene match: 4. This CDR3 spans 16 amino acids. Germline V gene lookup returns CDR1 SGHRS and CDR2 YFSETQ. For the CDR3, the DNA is TGCGCCAGCAGCTTGGGACTAGCGGGAGTAGGCTACGAGCAGTACTTC. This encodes CASSLGLAGVGYEQYF.

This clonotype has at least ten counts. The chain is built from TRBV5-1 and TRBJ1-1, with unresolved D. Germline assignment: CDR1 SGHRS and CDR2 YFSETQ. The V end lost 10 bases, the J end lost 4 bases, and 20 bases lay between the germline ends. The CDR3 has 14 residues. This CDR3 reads CASQRATVGTEAFF. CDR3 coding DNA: TGCGCCTCACAACGGGCGACCGTTGGCACTGAAGCTTTCTTT. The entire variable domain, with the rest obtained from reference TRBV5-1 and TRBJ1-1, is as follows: KAGVTQTPRYLIKTRGQQVTLSCSPISGHRSVSWYQQTPGQGLQFLFEYFSETQRNKGNFPGRFSGRQFSNSRSEMNVSTLELGDSALYLCASQRATVGTEAFFGQGTRLTVV.

The CDR3 loop reads CASSVFHPLEGRGHREQFF. CDR3 DNA sequence: TGTGCCAGCAGCGTATTCCACCCCCTCGAGGGAAGGGGTCATCGTGAGCAGTTCTTC. The chain couples TRBV9 to TRBJ2-1; D assignment may be TRBD1 or TRBD2 (5 bases each). The CDR3 loop spans 19 amino acids. CDR1 is SGDLS, CDR2 YYNGEE, per germline. Trimming pared 1 base from V and 9 bases from J, leaving 29 bases between.

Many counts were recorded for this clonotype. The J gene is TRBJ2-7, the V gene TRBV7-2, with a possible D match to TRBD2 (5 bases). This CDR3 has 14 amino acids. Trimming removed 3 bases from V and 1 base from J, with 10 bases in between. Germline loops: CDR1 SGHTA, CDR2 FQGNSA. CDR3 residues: CASSLIGDSYEQYF. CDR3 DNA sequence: TGTGCCAGCAGCTTGATCGGGGATTCCTACGAGCAGTACTTC. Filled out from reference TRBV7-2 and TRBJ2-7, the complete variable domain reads GAGVSQSPSNKVTEKGKDVELRCDPISGHTALYWYRQSLGQGLEFLIYFQGNSAPDKSGLPSDRFSAERTGGSVSTLTIQRTQQEDSAVYLCASSLIGDSYEQYFGPGTRLTVT.

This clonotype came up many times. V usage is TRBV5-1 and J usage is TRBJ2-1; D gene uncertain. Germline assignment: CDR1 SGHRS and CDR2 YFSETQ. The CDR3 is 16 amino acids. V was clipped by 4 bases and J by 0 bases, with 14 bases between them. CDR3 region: CASSTFSSSSYNEQFF. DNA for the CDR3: TGCGCCAGCAGCACCTTTTCTTCCAGCTCCTACAATGAGCAGTTCTTC.

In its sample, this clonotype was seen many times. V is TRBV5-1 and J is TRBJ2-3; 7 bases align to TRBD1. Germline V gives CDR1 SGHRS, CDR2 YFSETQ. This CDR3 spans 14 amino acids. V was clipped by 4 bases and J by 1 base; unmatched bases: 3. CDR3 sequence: CASSGTAGTDTQYF. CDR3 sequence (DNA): TGCGCCAGCAGCGGGACAGCGGGCACAGATACGCAGTATTTT.

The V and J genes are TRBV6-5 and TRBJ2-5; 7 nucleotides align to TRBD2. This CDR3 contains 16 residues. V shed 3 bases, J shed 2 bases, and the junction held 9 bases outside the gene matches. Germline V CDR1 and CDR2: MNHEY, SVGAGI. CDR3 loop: CASSYSVGRGQETQYF. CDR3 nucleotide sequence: TGTGCCAGCAGTTATTCTGTTGGGCGGGGGCAAGAGACCCAGTACTTC.

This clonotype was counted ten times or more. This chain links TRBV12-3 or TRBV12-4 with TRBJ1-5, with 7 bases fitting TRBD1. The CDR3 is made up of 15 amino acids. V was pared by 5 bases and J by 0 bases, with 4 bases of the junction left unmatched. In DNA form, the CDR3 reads TGTGCCAGCAGTCAGGGGGTTAATAGCAATCAGCCCCAGCATTTT. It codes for CASSQGVNSNQPQHF.

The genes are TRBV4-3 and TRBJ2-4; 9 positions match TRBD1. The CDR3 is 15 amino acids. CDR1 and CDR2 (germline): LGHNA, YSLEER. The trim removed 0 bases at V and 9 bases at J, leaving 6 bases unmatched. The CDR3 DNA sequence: TGCGCCAGCAGCCAAGAGGGGACAGGGTTAGGCATTCAGTACTTC. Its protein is CASSQEGTGLGIQYF.

This CDR3 reads CASSLGLAGAPSPTDTQYF. The DNA of the CDR3 is TGTGCCAGCAGCTTAGGACTAGCGGGGGCGCCCTCTCCCACAGATACGCAGTATTTT. This chain uses TRBV11-2 with TRBJ2-3, with 12 bases that match TRBD2. The J segment lost 2 bases and the V segment lost 1 base, leaving 10 bases of the junction unmatched. Germline V gene data show CDR1 as SGHAT and CDR2 as FQNNGV. The CDR3 has 19 amino acids.

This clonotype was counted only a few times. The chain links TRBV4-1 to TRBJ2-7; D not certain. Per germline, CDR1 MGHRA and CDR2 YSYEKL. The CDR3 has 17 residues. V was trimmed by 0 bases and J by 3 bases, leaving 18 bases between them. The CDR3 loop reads CASSQDQDAWEHYEQYF. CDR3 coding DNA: TGCGCCAGCAGCCAAGATCAGGACGCTTGGGAACACTACGAGCAGTACTTC.

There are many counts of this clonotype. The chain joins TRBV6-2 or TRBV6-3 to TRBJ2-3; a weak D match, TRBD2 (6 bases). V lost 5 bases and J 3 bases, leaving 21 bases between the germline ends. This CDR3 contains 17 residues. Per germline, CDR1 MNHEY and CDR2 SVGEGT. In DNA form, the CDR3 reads TGTGCCAGCAGTGGTAGCGGAAAGGTTAAGAAGACAGATACGCAGTATTTT. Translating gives CASSGSGKVKKTDTQYF.

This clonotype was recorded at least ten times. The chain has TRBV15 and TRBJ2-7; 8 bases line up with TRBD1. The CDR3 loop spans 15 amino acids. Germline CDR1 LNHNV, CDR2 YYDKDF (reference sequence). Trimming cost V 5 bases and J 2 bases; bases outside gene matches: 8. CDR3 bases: TGTGCCACCAGCCCTAACCAGGGGGCCCCCTACGAGCAGTACTTC. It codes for CATSPNQGAPYEQYF.

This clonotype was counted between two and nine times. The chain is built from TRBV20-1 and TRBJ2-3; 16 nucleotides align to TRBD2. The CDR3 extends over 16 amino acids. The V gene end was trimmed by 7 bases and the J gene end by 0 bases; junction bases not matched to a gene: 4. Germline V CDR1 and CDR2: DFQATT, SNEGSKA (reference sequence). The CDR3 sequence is CSEGTSGGESTDTQYF. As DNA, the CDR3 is TGCAGTGAAGGGACTAGCGGGGGGGAGAGCACAGATACGCAGTATTTT.

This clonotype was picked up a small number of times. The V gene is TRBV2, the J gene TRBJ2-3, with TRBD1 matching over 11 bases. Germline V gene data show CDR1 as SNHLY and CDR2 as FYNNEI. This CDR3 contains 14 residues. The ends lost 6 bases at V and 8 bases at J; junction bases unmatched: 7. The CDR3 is CASRRTGGGGTQYF. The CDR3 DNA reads TGTGCCAGCAGGAGGACAGGGGGCGGGGGTACGCAGTATTTT. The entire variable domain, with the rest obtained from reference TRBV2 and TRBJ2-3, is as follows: EPEVTQTPSHQVTQMGQEVILRCVPISNHLYFYWYRQILGQKVEFLVSFYNNEISEKSEIFDDQFSVERPDGSNFTLKIRSTKLEDSAMYFCASRRTGGGGTQYFGPGTRLTVL.

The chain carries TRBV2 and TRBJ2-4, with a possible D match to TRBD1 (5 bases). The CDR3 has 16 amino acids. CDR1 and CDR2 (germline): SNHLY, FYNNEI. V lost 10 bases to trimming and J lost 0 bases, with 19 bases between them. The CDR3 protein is CATILPTEPAKNIQYF. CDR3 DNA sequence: TGTGCCACCATTTTGCCGACAGAACCAGCCAAAAACATTCAGTACTTC.

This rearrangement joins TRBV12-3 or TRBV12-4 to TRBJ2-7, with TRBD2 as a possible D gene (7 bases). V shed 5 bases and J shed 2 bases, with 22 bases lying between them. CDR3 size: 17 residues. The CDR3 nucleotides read TGTGCCAGCAGTCCCCGGGGGGCGGGAGTGACACCCTACGAGCAGTACTTC. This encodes CASSPRGAGVTPYEQYF.

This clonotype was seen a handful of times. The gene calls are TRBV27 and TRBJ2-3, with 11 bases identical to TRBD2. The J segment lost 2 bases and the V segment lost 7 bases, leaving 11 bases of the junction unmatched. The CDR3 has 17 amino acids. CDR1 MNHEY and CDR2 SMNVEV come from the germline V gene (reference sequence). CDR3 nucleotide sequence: TGTGCCAGCACCCCGGGGATAGCGGGAGGGGTCACAGATACGCAGTATTTT. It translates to CASTPGIAGGVTDTQYF.

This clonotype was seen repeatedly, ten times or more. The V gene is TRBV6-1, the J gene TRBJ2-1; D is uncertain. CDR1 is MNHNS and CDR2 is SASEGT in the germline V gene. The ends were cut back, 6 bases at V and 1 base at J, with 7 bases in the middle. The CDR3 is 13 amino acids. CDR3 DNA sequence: TGTGCCAGCAGCACGGTGTCCTACAATGAGCAGTTCTTC. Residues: CASSTVSYNEQFF.

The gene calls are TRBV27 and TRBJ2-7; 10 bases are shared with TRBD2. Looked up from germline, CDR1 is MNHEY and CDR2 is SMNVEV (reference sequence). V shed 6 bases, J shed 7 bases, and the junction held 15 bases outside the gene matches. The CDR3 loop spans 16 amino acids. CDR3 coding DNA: TGTGCCAGCAGACCCCGGAGCGGGAGGGTACAGTTTGAGCAGTACTTC. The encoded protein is CASRPRSGRVQFEQYF.

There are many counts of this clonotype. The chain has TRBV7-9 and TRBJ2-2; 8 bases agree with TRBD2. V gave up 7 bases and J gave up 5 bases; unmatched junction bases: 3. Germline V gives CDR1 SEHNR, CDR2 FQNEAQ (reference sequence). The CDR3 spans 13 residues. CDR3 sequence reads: CASTPSGTGELFF. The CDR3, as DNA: TGTGCCAGCACCCCTAGCGGGACCGGGGAGCTGTTTTTT.

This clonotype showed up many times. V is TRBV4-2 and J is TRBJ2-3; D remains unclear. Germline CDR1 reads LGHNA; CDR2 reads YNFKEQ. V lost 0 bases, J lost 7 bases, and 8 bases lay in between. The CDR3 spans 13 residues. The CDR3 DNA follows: TGTGCCAGCAGCCAAGATCCTGGTAATACGCAGTATTTT. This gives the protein CASSQDPGNTQYF.

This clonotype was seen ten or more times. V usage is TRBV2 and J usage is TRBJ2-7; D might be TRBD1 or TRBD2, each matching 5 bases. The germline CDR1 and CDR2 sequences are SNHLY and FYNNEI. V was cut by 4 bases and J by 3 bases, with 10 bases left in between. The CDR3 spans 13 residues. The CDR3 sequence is CASSGDGSYEQYF. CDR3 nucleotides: TGTGCCAGCAGTGGGGACGGAAGCTACGAGCAGTACTTC.

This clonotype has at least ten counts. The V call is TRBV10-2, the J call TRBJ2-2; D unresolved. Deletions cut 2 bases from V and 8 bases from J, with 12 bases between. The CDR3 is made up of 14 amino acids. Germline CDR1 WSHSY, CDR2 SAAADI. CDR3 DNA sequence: TGCGCCAGCAGTGAGAGTGGGCTGTTGGGGGAGCTGTTTTTT. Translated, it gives CASSESGLLGELFF.

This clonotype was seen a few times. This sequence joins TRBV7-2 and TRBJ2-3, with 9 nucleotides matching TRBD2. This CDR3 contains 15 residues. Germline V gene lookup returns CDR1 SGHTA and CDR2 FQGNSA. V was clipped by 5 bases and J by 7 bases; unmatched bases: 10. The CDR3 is CASSHSGGPGNTQYF. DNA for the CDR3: TGTGCCAGCAGCCATAGCGGGGGTCCCGGGAATACGCAGTATTTT.

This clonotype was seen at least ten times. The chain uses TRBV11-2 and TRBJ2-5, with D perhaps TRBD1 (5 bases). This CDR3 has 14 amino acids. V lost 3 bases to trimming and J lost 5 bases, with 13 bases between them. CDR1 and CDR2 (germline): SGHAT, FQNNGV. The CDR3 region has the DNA TGTGCCAGCAGCTTCCCAGGGCCAGGGGAGACCCAGTACTTC. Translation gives CASSFPGPGETQYF.

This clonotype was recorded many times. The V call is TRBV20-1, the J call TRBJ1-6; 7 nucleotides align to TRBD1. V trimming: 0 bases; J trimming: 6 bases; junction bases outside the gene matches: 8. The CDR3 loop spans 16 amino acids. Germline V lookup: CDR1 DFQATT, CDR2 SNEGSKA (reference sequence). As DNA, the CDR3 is TGCAGTGCTAGAGATGGAGGACAGGCGGCTAATTCACCCCTCCACTTT. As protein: CSARDGGQAANSPLHF.

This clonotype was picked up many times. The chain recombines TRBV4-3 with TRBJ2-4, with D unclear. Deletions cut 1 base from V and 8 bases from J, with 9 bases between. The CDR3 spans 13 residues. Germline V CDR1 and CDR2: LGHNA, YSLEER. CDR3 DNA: TGCGCCAGCAGCCAAGCCCTCTCGGACATTCAGTACTTC. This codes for CASSQALSDIQYF.